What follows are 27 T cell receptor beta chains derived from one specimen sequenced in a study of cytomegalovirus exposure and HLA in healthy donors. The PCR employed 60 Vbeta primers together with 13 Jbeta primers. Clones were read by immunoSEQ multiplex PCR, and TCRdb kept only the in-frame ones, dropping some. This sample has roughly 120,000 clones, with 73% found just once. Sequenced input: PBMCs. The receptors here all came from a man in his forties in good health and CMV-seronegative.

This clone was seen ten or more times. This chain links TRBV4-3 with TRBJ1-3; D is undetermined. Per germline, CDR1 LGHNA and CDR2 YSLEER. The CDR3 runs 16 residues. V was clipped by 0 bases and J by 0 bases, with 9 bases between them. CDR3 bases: TGCGCCAGCAGCCAAGATCACCGGAGCTCTGGAAACACCATATATTTT. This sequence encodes CASSQDHRSSGNTIYF.

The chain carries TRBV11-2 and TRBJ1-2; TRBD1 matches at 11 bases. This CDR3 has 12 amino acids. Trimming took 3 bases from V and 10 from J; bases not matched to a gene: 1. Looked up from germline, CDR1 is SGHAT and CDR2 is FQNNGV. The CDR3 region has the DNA TGTGCCAGCAGCTTGGGACAGGGGGACTACACCTTC. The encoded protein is CASSLGQGDYTF.

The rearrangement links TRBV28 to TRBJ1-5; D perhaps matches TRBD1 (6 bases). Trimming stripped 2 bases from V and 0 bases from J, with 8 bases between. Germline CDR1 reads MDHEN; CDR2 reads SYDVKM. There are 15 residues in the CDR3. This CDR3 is CASSLTTGSNQPQHF. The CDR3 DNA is TGTGCCAGCAGTTTAACGACAGGTAGCAATCAGCCCCAGCATTTT. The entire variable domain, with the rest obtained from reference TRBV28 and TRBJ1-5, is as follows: DVKVTQSSRYLVKRTGEKVFLECVQDMDHENMFWYRQDPGLGLRLIYFSYDVKMKEKGDIPEGYSVSREKKERFSLILESASTNQTSMYLCASSLTTGSNQPQHFGDGTRLSIL.

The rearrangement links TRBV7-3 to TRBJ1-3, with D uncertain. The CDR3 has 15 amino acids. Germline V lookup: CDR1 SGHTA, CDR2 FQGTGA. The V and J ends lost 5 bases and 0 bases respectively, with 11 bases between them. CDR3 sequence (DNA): TGTGCCAGCAGCGACCACCGGGACTCTGGAAACACCATATATTTT. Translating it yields CASSDHRDSGNTIYF.

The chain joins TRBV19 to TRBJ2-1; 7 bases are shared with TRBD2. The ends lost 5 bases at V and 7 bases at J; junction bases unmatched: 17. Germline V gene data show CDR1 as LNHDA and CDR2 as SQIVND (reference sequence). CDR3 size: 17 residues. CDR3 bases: TGTGCCAGTAGTCTCCGATCTACGGGGGGAGGAATAAATGAGCAGTTCTTC. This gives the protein CASSLRSTGGGINEQFF.

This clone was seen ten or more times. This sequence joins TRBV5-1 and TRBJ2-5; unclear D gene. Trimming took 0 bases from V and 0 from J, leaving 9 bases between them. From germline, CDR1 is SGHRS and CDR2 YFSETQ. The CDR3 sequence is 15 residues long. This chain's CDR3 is CASSLAVSNQETQYF. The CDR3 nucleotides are TGCGCCAGCAGCTTGGCTGTTTCTAACCAAGAGACCCAGTACTTC.

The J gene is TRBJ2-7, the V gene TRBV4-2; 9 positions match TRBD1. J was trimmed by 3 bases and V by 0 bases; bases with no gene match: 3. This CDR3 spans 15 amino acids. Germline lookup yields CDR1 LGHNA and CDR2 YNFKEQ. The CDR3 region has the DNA TGTGCCAGCAGCCAAGACGCGACAGGGGGCTACGAGCAGTACTTC. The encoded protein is CASSQDATGGYEQYF.

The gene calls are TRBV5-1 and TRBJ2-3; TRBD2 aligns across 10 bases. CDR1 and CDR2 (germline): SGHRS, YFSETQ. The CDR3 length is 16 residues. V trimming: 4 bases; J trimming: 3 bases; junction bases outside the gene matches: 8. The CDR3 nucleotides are TGCGCCAGCAGCCAAGGGGCTAGCGGGGGAACAGATACGCAGTATTTT. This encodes CASSQGASGGTDTQYF.

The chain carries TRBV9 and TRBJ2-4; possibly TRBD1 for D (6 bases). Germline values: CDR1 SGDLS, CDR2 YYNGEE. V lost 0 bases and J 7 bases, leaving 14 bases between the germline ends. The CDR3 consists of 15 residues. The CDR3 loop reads CASSVGQGFGNIQYF. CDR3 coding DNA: TGTGCCAGCAGCGTAGGGCAGGGGTTTGGGAACATTCAGTACTTC.

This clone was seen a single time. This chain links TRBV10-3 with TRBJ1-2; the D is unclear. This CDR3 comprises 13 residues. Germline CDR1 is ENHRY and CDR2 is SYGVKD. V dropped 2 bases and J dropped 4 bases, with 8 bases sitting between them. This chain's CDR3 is CAISEDSLYGYTF. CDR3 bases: TGTGCCATCAGTGAGGACTCTCTCTATGGCTACACCTTC.

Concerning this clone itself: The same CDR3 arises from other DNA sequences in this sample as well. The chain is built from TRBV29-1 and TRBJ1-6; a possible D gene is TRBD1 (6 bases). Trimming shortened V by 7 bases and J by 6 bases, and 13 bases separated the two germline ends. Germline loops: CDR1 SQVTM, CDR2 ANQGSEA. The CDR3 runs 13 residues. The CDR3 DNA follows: TGCAGCGCCTCAAGGACAGTTAATTCACCCCTCCACTTT. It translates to CSASRTVNSPLHF.

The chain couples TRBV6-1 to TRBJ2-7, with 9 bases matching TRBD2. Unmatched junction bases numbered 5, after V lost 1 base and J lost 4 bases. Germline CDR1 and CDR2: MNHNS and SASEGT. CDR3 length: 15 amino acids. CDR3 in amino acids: CASSEGLAGIYEQYF. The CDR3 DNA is TGTGCCAGCAGTGAAGGCCTAGCGGGGATATACGAGCAGTACTTC.

The CDR3 spells CASSSQRLGPNEQFF. The CDR3 region has the DNA TGTGCCAGCAGCTCCCAAAGGCTGGGCCCCAATGAGCAGTTCTTC. The gene calls are TRBV11-3 and TRBJ2-1; D not resolved. Germline-derived CDR1 and CDR2 are SGHNT and YENEEA. V was shortened by 4 bases and J by 6 bases, with 16 bases between the two germline ends. The CDR3 spans 15 residues.

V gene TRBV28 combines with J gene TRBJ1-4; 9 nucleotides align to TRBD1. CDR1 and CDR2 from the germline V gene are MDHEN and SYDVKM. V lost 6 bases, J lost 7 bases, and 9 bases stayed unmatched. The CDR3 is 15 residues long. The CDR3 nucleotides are TGTGCCAGCAGCCCCGCGGGACAGGGTGGTGAAAAACTGTTTTTT. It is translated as CASSPAGQGGEKLFF.

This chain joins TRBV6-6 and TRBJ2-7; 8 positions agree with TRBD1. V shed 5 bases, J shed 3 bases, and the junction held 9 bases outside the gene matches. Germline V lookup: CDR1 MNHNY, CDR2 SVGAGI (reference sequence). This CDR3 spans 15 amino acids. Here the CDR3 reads CASSRTGPPNYEQYF. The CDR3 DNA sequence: TGTGCCAGCAGTCGGACAGGGCCACCTAACTACGAGCAGTACTTC.

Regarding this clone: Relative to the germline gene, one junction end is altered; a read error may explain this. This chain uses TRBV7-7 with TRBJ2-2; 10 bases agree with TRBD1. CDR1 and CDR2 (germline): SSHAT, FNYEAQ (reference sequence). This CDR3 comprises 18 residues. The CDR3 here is CASSLAADRGQITGELFF. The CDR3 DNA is TGTGCTAGCAGCTTAGCGGCTGACAGGGGGCAGATCACCGGGGAGCTGTTTTTT.

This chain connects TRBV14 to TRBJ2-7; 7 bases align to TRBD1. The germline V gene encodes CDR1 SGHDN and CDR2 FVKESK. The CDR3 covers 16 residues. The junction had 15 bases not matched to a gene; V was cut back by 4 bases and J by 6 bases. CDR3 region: CASSPRDRAFRGEQYF. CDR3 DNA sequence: TGTGCCAGCAGCCCCCGGGACAGAGCCTTCAGGGGCGAGCAGTACTTC. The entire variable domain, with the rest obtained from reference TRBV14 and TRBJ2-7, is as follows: EAGVTQFPSHSVIEKGQTVTLRCDPISGHDNLYWYRRVMGKEIKFLLHFVKESKQDESGMPNNRFLAERTGGTYSTLKVQPAELEDSGVYFCASSPRDRAFRGEQYFGPGTRLTVT.

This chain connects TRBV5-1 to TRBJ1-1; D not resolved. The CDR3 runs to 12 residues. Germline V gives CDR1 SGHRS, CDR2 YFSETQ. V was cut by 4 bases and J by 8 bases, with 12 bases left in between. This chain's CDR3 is CASSRTTWEAFF. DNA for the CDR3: TGCGCCAGCAGCCGCACGACATGGGAAGCTTTCTTT.

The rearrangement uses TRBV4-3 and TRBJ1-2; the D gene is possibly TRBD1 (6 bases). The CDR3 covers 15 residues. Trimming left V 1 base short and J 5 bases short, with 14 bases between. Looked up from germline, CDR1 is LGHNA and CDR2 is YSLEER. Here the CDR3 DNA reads TGCGCCAGCAGCCAAGGGCCCAGGGGAGATTATGGCTACACCTTC. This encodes CASSQGPRGDYGYTF.

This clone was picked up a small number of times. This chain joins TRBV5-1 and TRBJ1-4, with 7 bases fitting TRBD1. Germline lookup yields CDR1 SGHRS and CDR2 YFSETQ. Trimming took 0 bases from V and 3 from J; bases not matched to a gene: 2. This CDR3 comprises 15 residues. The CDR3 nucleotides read TGCGCCAGCAGCTTGGCCGGGACAGCTAATGAAAAACTGTTTTTT. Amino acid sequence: CASSLAGTANEKLFF.

The CDR3 DNA follows: TGTGCCAGCAGTTACCAGGGAAGACCAGATACGCAGTATTTT. Its protein product is CASSYQGRPDTQYF. The chain links TRBV6-5 to TRBJ2-3; a weak D match, TRBD1 (5 bases). The CDR3 has 14 residues. V lost 2 bases to trimming and J lost 4 bases, with 10 bases between them. Germline-derived CDR1 and CDR2 are MNHEY and SVGAGI.

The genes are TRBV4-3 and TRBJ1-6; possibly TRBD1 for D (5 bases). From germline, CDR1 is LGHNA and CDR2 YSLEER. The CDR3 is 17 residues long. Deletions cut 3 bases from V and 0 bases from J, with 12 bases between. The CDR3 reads CASSQGTPSSYNSPLHF. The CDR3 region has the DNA TGCGCCAGCAGCCAGGGGACTCCCAGCTCCTATAATTCACCCCTCCACTTT.

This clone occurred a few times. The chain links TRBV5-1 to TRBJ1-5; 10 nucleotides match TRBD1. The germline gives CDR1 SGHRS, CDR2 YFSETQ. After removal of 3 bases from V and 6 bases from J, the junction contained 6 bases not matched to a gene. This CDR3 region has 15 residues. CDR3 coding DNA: TGCGCCAGCAGCTCCGGGACAGGGGTTGGTCAGCCCCAGCATTTT. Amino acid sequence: CASSSGTGVGQPQHF.

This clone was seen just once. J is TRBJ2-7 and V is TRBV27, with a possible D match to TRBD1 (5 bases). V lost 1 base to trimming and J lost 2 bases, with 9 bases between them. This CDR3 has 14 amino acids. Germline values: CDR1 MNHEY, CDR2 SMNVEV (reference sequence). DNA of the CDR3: TGTGCCAGCAGTTTATTTACAGGACCCTACGAGCAGTACTTC. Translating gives CASSLFTGPYEQYF.

The CDR3 DNA reads as TGTGCCAGCAGTTTGTTGTACGGGGAGCTGTTTTTT. Translated: CASSLLYGELFF. J is TRBJ2-2 and V is TRBV27, with D uncertain. Germline CDR1 is MNHEY and CDR2 is SMNVEV (reference sequence). This CDR3 contains 12 residues. Trimming left V 3 bases short and J 7 bases short, with 6 bases between.

CDR3 DNA: TGTGCCAGCAGCCCAGAGGACAACACGAACACCGGGGAGCTGTTTTTT. Its protein is CASSPEDNTNTGELFF. The chain carries TRBV27 and TRBJ2-2, with a tentative D call TRBD1 (5 bases). The CDR3 length is 16 residues. Deletions cut 6 bases from V and 0 bases from J, with 14 bases between. From germline, CDR1 is MNHEY and CDR2 SMNVEV (reference sequence).

In DNA, the CDR3 is TGTGCCAGCAGCTCAGTTTCTAGCGGGGGGGCCAATGAGCAGTTCTTC. Amino acid sequence: CASSSVSSGGANEQFF. The rearrangement joins TRBV7-2 to TRBJ2-1, with 12 bases matching TRBD2. The CDR3 runs to 16 residues. V was pared by 4 bases and J by 6 bases, with 7 bases of the junction left unmatched. CDR1 and CDR2 (germline): SGHTA, FQGNSA.